A selection of T cell receptor beta chains follows, all from one sample in a study of identical twins. TCRdb reprocessed the 5' RACE reads via MiXCR and lists one record per CDR3 protein. The repertoire has 500,000 to 550,000 distinct CDR3 sequences, approximately 22% of them found once; the top ten carry 0.75% to 0.95%. The sample was also linked to a second study, of T cells expressing NK-cell markers.

The sequenced sample consisted of CD4+ T cells sorted from blood. These receptors all come from a woman aged 18-30 years in good health. Both conserved end residues are part of each CDR3. D genes are given only for firm matches. For some rows the clone size is stated as once, few or many, or as a class when expanded; others skip it.

D gene: TRBD1
clone size: few
J gene: TRBJ1-6
V gene: TRBV29-1
CDR3 protein: CSVIDRVDNSPLHF
CDR3 DNA: TGCAGCGTTATCGACAGGGTTGATAATTCACCCCTCCACTTT

D gene: NA
clone size: many
J gene: TRBJ1-5
V gene: TRBV12-3/TRBV12-4
CDR3 protein: CASRVGVGNQPQHF
CDR3 DNA: TGTGCCAGCAGGGTTGGGGTGGGCAATCAGCCCCAGCATTTT

D gene: NA
clone size: NA
J gene: TRBJ1-6
V gene: TRBV29-1
CDR3 protein: CSVRTLQNSPLHF
CDR3 DNA: TGCAGCGTCCGGACCCTACAGAATTCACCCCTCCACTTT

D gene: TRBD2
clone size: NA
J gene: TRBJ2-3
V gene: TRBV11-2
CDR3 protein: CASSREARGDTQYF
CDR3 DNA: TGTGCCAGCAGCCGAGAGGCGCGGGGGGATACGCAGTATTTT

D gene: TRBD1
clone size: NA
J gene: TRBJ2-5
V gene: TRBV7-2
CDR3 protein: CASSDPTGGSETQYF
CDR3 DNA: TGTGCCAGCAGCGACCCTACAGGGGGATCGGAGACCCAGTACTTC

D gene: NA
clone size: few
J gene: TRBJ2-1
V gene: TRBV3-1
CDR3 protein: CASSQDFSRRLQFF
CDR3 DNA: TGTGCCAGCAGCCAAGATTTCTCAAGAAGATTGCAGTTCTTC

D gene: NA
clone size: NA
J gene: TRBJ2-2
V gene: TRBV5-1
CDR3 protein: CASSGTTNTGELFF
CDR3 DNA: TGCGCCAGCAGCGGGACAACGAACACCGGGGAGCTGTTTTTT

D gene: NA
clone size: few
J gene: TRBJ1-1
V gene: TRBV25-1
CDR3 protein: CASTVRAEAFF
CDR3 DNA: TGTGCCAGCACGGTGCGCGCTGAAGCTTTCTTT

D gene: TRBD1
clone size: NA
J gene: TRBJ1-6
V gene: TRBV6-5
CDR3 protein: CASSYSWGQGQPLHF
CDR3 DNA: TGTGCCAGCAGTTACTCATGGGGACAGGGTCAACCCCTCCACTTT

D gene: TRBD2
clone size: NA
J gene: TRBJ2-1
V gene: TRBV6-1
CDR3 protein: CASSRPGGLHNEQFF
CDR3 DNA: TGTGCCAGCAGCCGGCCGGGAGGGCTTCACAATGAGCAGTTCTTC

D gene: TRBD1
clone size: few
J gene: TRBJ2-5
V gene: TRBV5-1
CDR3 protein: CASSPDRERTQYF
CDR3 DNA: TGCGCCAGCAGCCCGGACAGGGAAAGGACCCAGTACTTC

D gene: NA
clone size: few
J gene: TRBJ2-1
V gene: TRBV2
CDR3 protein: CASSEGRVYYNEQFF
CDR3 DNA: TGTGCCAGCAGCGAGGGACGGGTATACTACAATGAGCAGTTCTTC

D gene: NA
clone size: many
J gene: TRBJ2-1
V gene: TRBV12-3/TRBV12-4
CDR3 protein: CAESDGVDGEQFF
CDR3 DNA: TGTGCCGAGTCGGACGGGGTGGACGGTGAGCAGTTCTTC

D gene: NA
clone size: NA
J gene: TRBJ1-3
V gene: TRBV7-2
CDR3 protein: CASSLEGWNTIYF
CDR3 DNA: TGTGCCAGCAGCTTAGAGGGGTGGAACACCATATATTTT

D gene: TRBD1
clone size: few
J gene: TRBJ1-5
V gene: TRBV29-1
CDR3 protein: CSVTGVNQPQHF
CDR3 DNA: TGCAGCGTTACAGGGGTGAATCAGCCCCAGCATTTT

D gene: NA
clone size: NA
J gene: TRBJ1-1
V gene: TRBV6-1
CDR3 protein: CASSDGLYTEAFF
CDR3 DNA: TGTGCCAGCAGTGACGGACTGTACACTGAAGCTTTCTTT

D gene: NA
clone size: few
J gene: TRBJ2-5
V gene: TRBV15
CDR3 protein: CATSKAQETQYF
CDR3 DNA: TGTGCCACCAGCAAGGCACAAGAGACCCAGTACTTC

D gene: NA
clone size: few
J gene: TRBJ1-2
V gene: TRBV7-8
CDR3 protein: CASSSRDGVYGYTF
CDR3 DNA: TGTGCCAGCAGCTCCAGGGACGGGGTATATGGCTACACCTTC

D gene: NA
clone size: NA
J gene: TRBJ1-1
V gene: TRBV9
CDR3 protein: CASSVGAKDKGAFF
CDR3 DNA: TGTGCCAGCAGCGTAGGCGCGAAAGACAAAGGAGCTTTCTTT

D gene: NA
clone size: NA
J gene: TRBJ1-4
V gene: TRBV4-3
CDR3 protein: CASSQVGGNEKLFF
CDR3 DNA: TGCGCCAGCAGCCAAGTCGGTGGGAATGAAAAACTGTTTTTT

D gene: TRBD1
clone size: NA
J gene: TRBJ2-2
V gene: TRBV4-2
CDR3 protein: CASSQERTGANTGELFF
CDR3 DNA: TGTGCCAGCAGCCAAGAAAGGACAGGGGCCAACACCGGGGAGCTGTTTTTT